This passage covers 22 T cell receptor beta chains from one sample sequenced in a study of regulatory T cells in long-lasting Graves disease. Relying on iRepertoire HTBI primers and Arm-PCR of CDR3 regions, the team built TCR beta libraries. Via MiXCR, TCRdb re-called the multiplex PCR reads, giving one row per CDR3 protein. The data contain approximately 460,000 distinct CDR3 sequences, 16% of them singletons. Stated time point: newly diagnosed GD, antithyroid drugs for less than 3 months. Making the TCR library involved RNA that had been extracted from PBMCs. This sample was also put to use in a study of T cells in Graves' hyperthyroidism and ophthalmopathy.

The sample was peripheral blood mononuclear cells (PBMCs), taken at new diagnosis, from a patient treated with antithyroid drugs. The origin of the receptors is a woman younger than 45 with Graves disease.

Many counts were recorded for this clonotype. The chain joins TRBV29-1 to TRBJ2-3; no reliable D call. V was pared by 4 bases and J by 10 bases, with 15 bases between. Germline loops: CDR1 SQVTM, CDR2 ANQGSEA. This CDR3 contains 12 residues. The CDR3 spells CSVAGPTVAQYF. As DNA, the CDR3 is TGCAGCGTTGCGGGCCCTACGGTGGCGCAGTATTTT.

This clonotype has ten or more counts. CDR3 sequence reads: CASSPRLPNQPQHF. CDR3 nucleotide sequence: TGTGCCAGCAGTCCCAGGTTGCCAAATCAGCCCCAGCATTTT. The chain links TRBV12-3 or TRBV12-4 to TRBJ1-5; D is unresolved. V was shortened by 5 bases and J by 4 bases, with 12 bases between the two germline ends. CDR3 size: 14 residues.

This clonotype was seen at least ten times. The chain combines TRBV5-1 with TRBJ2-7; TRBD1 or TRBD2 may be the D gene (8 bases each). The germline V and J ends were trimmed by 6 bases and 3 bases, with 19 bases remaining between them. This CDR3 is built from 15 residues. Germline V CDR1 and CDR2: SGHRS, YFSETQ. The CDR3 reads CASNPGGTGHYEQYF. CDR3 nucleotide sequence: TGCGCCAGCAACCCGGGGGGGACAGGACACTACGAGCAGTACTTC. Full variable domain (missing parts from reference TRBV5-1 and TRBJ2-7): KAGVTQTPRYLIKTRGQQVTLSCSPISGHRSVSWYQQTPGQGLQFLFEYFSETQRNKGNFPGRFSGRQFSNSRSEMNVSTLELGDSALYLCASNPGGTGHYEQYFGPGTRLTVT.

The table lists this clonotype with a few counts. The chain combines TRBV9 with TRBJ2-1; D uncertain. With 0 bases removed from V and 6 bases from J, the gap between germline ends came to 7 bases. Germline lookup yields CDR1 SGDLS and CDR2 YYNGEE. The CDR3 is made up of 13 amino acids. CDR3 nucleotides: TGTGCCAGCAGCGTAGGCCAGCCCAATGAGCAGTTCTTC. Residues: CASSVGQPNEQFF.

The sample holds many counts of this clonotype. This chain uses TRBV6-2 or TRBV6-3 with TRBJ2-7; 8 nucleotides align to TRBD1. This CDR3 has 15 amino acids. V lost 5 bases, J lost 2 bases, and 8 bases stayed unmatched. CDR1 is MNHEY, CDR2 SVGEGT, per germline. CDR3 sequence reads: CASSALTGGTYEQYF. The DNA of the CDR3 is TGTGCCAGCAGTGCACTAACAGGGGGGACCTACGAGCAGTACTTC.

This clonotype was recorded many times. The V gene is TRBV6-2 or TRBV6-3, the J gene TRBJ2-7; TRBD2 might be the D (6 bases). Trimming took off 6 bases at V and 9 bases at J, with 21 bases between the two ends. The CDR3 totals 14 residues. Germline V gives CDR1 MNHEY, CDR2 SVGEGT. This chain's CDR3 is CASSRTTTLQSQYF. DNA of the CDR3: TGTGCCAGCAGCAGGACTACAACCCTCCAGTCGCAGTACTTC.

This clonotype was picked up many times. V gene TRBV3-1 combines with J gene TRBJ2-5; TRBD2 aligns across 7 bases. The CDR3 is 15 amino acids. Germline CDR1 and CDR2: LGHDT and YNNKEL (reference sequence). The junction had 10 bases not matched to a gene; V was cut back by 4 bases and J by 5 bases. The CDR3 sequence: CASSPPPRGRETQYF. Here the CDR3 DNA reads TGTGCCAGCAGCCCACCCCCGCGGGGGAGGGAGACCCAGTACTTC.

In its sample, this clonotype was seen many times. V and J are TRBV20-1 and TRBJ2-1; 16 nucleotides align to TRBD2. The CDR3 has 20 amino acids. The trim removed 3 bases at V and 8 bases at J, leaving 19 bases unmatched. CDR1 is DFQATT, CDR2 SNEGSKA, per germline (reference sequence). CDR3 amino acids: CSARPRGGTSGRAVGHEQFF. The CDR3 DNA reads as TGCAGTGCTAGGCCCCGGGGGGGGACTAGCGGGAGGGCCGTTGGGCATGAGCAGTTCTTC.

Many counts were recorded for this clonotype. The genes are TRBV27 and TRBJ1-4; D possibly corresponds to TRBD1 (5 bases). The CDR3 sequence is 15 residues long. Germline loops: CDR1 MNHEY, CDR2 SMNVEV (reference sequence). V dropped 1 base and J dropped 8 bases, with 14 bases sitting between them. CDR3 in DNA: TGTGCCAGCAGTTTATGGGGGGGTGGATCGGAAAAACTGTTTTTT. It yields the protein CASSLWGGGSEKLFF. Using reference TRBV27 and TRBJ1-4 for the parts outside the CDR3, the full variable domain is EAQVTQNPRYLITVTGKKLTVTCSQNMNHEYMSWYRQDPGLGLRQIYYSMNVEVTDKGDVPEGYKVSRKEKRNFPLILESPSPNQTSLYFCASSLWGGGSEKLFFGSGTQLSVL.

The table lists this clonotype with many counts. The J gene is TRBJ2-7, the V gene TRBV10-3; 8 nucleotides match TRBD1. This CDR3 spans 14 amino acids. V lost 4 bases to trimming and J lost 2 bases; unmatched junction nucleotides: 4. CDR1 is ENHRY and CDR2 is SYGVKD in the germline V gene. The CDR3 nucleotides are TGTGCCATCAGTGCTGACAGGGGCCCCTACGAGCAGTACTTC. This codes for CAISADRGPYEQYF.

The chain uses TRBV14 and TRBJ2-1; 8 bases are a match to TRBD2. The CDR3 totals 17 residues. The germline V gene has CDR1 SGHDN and CDR2 FVKESK. After removal of 5 bases from V and 6 bases from J, the junction contained 15 bases not matched to a gene. The CDR3 region has the DNA TGTGCCAGCAGCAAGCTTGTGGGAGCGGGAGCAAGCAATGAGCAGTTCTTC. Protein sequence: CASSKLVGAGASNEQFF.

This clonotype was seen many times. This sequence joins TRBV27 and TRBJ2-1, with a possible D match to TRBD2 (5 bases). The CDR3 consists of 11 residues. Trimming pared 7 bases from V and 10 bases from J, leaving 11 bases between. The germline V gene has CDR1 MNHEY and CDR2 SMNVEV (reference sequence). CDR3 DNA sequence: TGTGCCAGCACCGATGGACTCGAGCAGTTCTTC. Its protein product is CASTDGLEQFF.

This clonotype has ten or more counts. V and J are TRBV30 and TRBJ1-1; TRBD1 is a possible D gene (5 bases). Germline V gene data show CDR1 as GTSNPN and CDR2 as SVGIG (reference sequence). The germline V and J ends were trimmed by 3 bases and 4 bases, with 12 bases remaining between them. The CDR3 is 13 amino acids. The CDR3, as DNA: TGTGCCTGGAGGGCGGGGGGTCCCACTGAAGCTTTCTTT. Amino acid sequence: CAWRAGGPTEAFF.

About this clonotype: A much larger clonotype is one base distant, so this may be a read error. The rearrangement uses TRBV20-1 and TRBJ2-1, with D possibly being TRBD1 (6 bases). The CDR3 loop spans 15 amino acids. CDR1 and CDR2 (germline): DFQATT, SNEGSKA (reference sequence). In DNA form, the CDR3 reads TGCACTGCTAGTCCCGAGGGGGTCGGTTACAATGAGCAGTTCTTC. Residues: CTASPEGVGYNEQFF.

This clonotype was detected ten times or more. This chain links TRBV6-8 with TRBJ1-5; a possible D gene is TRBD1 (6 bases). The CDR3 totals 17 residues. Per germline, CDR1 MNHGY and CDR2 SAAAGT. Deletions cut 7 bases from V and 4 bases from J, with 23 bases between. The CDR3 DNA is TGTGCCAGCAACCTGAACCCTACGGACAGTACGAATCAGCCCCAGCATTTT. Its translation is CASNLNPTDSTNQPQHF.

This clonotype was recorded at least ten times. V usage is TRBV6-1 and J usage is TRBJ2-1; perhaps TRBD1 as D (5 bases). The ends were cut back, 7 bases at V and 0 bases at J, with 16 bases in the middle. The CDR3 is 16 amino acids. Germline CDR1 MNHNS, CDR2 SASEGT. The CDR3 sequence is CASIRAQRASYNEQFF. CDR3 sequence (DNA): TGTGCCAGCATCAGGGCACAAAGAGCCTCCTACAATGAGCAGTTCTTC.

This clonotype was detected only a few times. The V gene is TRBV10-3, the J gene TRBJ2-7; D unclear. Germline CDR1 ENHRY, CDR2 SYGVKD. Trimming cost V 4 bases and J 2 bases, with 12 bases left between them. The CDR3 consists of 14 residues. CDR3 protein: CAISGVDRTYEQYF. The CDR3 region has the DNA TGTGCCATCAGTGGTGTGGACCGCACCTACGAGCAGTACTTC.

This sequence joins TRBV4-3 and TRBJ2-3, with D hard to call. This CDR3 comprises 15 residues. Germline V gene sequence: CDR1 LGHNA, CDR2 YSLEER. Trimming left V 1 base short and J 0 bases short, with 8 bases between. CDR3 nucleotide sequence: TGCGCCAGCAGCCAAGGCTACACTAGCACAGATACGCAGTATTTT. This sequence encodes CASSQGYTSTDTQYF.

Many counts were recorded for this clonotype. CDR3 protein: CSALQGPSYNEQFF. The CDR3 nucleotides read TGCAGTGCCCTCCAGGGTCCCTCCTACAATGAGCAGTTCTTC. V and J are TRBV20-1 and TRBJ2-1, with D possibly matching TRBD1 (5 bases). There are 14 residues in the CDR3. Germline values: CDR1 DFQATT, CDR2 SNEGSKA (reference sequence). V lost 6 bases and J lost 0, with 12 bases in between.

Concerning this clonotype: A junction boundary mismatches the germline segment, possibly from a read error. This sequence joins TRBV6-4 and TRBJ1-1; 8 bases are shared with TRBD1. The CDR3 runs 15 residues. CDR1 MRHNA and CDR2 SNTAGT come from the germline V gene. The CDR3 protein is CASSYSGTGNTEAFF. The CDR3 DNA reads as TGTGCCAGCAGTTACTCCGGGACAGGGAACACTGAAGCTTTCTTT.

This clonotype was found many times. J is TRBJ1-6 and V is TRBV7-8; the D is unclear. The CDR3 spans 14 residues. Trimming took off 5 bases at V and 7 bases at J, with 12 bases between the two ends. CDR1 and CDR2 from the germline V gene are SGHVS and FQNEAQ. The CDR3 sequence: CASSRLDGNSPLHF. Here the CDR3 DNA reads TGTGCCAGCAGCCGCCTGGACGGCAATTCACCCCTCCACTTT. Supplemented by reference TRBV7-8 and TRBJ1-6, the full variable domain reads GAGVSQSPRYKVAKRGQDVALRCDPISGHVSLFWYQQALGQGPEFLTYFQNEAQLDKSGLPSDRFFAERPEGSVSTLKIQRTQQEDSAVYLCASSRLDGNSPLHFGNGTRLTVT.

As concerns this clonotype: A much larger clone is a single base away; this may be a read error. The V and J genes are TRBV12-3 or TRBV12-4 and TRBJ2-5; D uncertain. The CDR3 is made up of 13 amino acids. CDR3 residues: CASSLTGQGTQYF. The CDR3 nucleotides are TGTGCCAGCAGTTTAACCGGGCAAGGGACCCAGTACTTC.